The 3 T cell receptor beta chains below all came from one sample that was sequenced in a study of T cell responses to AZD1222 COVID-19 vaccine. Assay: immunoSEQ multiplex PCR; the TCRdb copy retains only in-frame clones and omits some. Seen here are more than 95,000 clones, approximately 86% observed once, and the top ten hold roughly 15%. Sequenced material: peripheral blood, taken 28 days after the second AZD1222 dose. The receptors here all came from an adult who received the AZD1222 COVID-19 vaccine.

V gene TRBV7-9 combines with J gene TRBJ1-2; 7 nucleotides line up with TRBD1. The CDR3 length is 13 residues. With V trimmed by 4 bases and J by 8 bases, 7 bases remained unmatched. CDR1 SEHNR and CDR2 FQNEAQ come from the germline V gene (reference sequence). The CDR3 DNA reads as TGTGCCAGCAGCTCCTCCGGGACAGAAGGCTACACCTTC. It yields the protein CASSSSGTEGYTF. Full variable domain (rest looked up from reference TRBV7-9 and TRBJ1-2): DTGVSQNPRHKITKRGQNVTFRCDPISEHNRLYWYRQTLGQGPEFLTYFQNEAQLEKSRLLSDRFSAERPKGSFSTLEIQRTEQGDSAMYLCASSSSGTEGYTFGSGTRLTVV.

This clone has a single count. The chain is built from TRBV10-3 and TRBJ1-1, with D perhaps TRBD1 (6 bases). The CDR3 consists of 14 residues. V was clipped by 6 bases and J by 0 bases, with 11 bases between them. Looked up from germline, CDR1 is ENHRY and CDR2 is SYGVKD. In DNA, the CDR3 is TGTGCCATCAGGGACAGATCTTTGAACACTGAAGCTTTCTTT. This encodes CAIRDRSLNTEAFF.

This clone occurred a few times. The genes are TRBV4-2 and TRBJ2-7; D not resolved. CDR1 is LGHNA, CDR2 YNFKEQ, per germline. CDR3 size: 13 residues. The germline V and J ends were trimmed by 1 base and 0 bases, with 4 bases remaining between them. The DNA for the CDR3 is TGTGCCAGCAGCCAAGGGCACTCCTACGAGCAGTACTTC. Translation gives CASSQGHSYEQYF.